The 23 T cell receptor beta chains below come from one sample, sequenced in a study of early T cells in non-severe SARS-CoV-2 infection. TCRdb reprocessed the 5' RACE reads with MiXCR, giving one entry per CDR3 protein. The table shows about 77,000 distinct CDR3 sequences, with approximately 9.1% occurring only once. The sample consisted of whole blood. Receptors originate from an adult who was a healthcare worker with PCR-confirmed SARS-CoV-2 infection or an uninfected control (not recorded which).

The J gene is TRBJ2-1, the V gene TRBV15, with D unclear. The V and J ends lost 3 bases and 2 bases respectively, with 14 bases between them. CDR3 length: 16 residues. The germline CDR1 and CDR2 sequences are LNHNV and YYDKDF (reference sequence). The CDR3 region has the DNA TGTGCCACCAGCAGGGCAGCGACCCGACCCTACAATGAGCAGTTCTTC. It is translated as CATSRAATRPYNEQFF.

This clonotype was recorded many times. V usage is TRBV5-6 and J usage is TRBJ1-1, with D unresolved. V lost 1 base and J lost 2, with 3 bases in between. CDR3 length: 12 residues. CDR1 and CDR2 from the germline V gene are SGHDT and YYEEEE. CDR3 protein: CASSLLNTEAFF. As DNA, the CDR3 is TGTGCCAGCAGCTTGCTCAACACTGAAGCTTTCTTT.

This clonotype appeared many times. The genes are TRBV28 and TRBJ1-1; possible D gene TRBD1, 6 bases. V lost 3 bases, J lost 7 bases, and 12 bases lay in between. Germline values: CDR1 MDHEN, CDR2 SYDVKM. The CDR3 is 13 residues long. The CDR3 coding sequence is TGTGCCAGCAGTTTGGACAGAGCTATTGAAGCTTTCTTT. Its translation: CASSLDRAIEAFF.

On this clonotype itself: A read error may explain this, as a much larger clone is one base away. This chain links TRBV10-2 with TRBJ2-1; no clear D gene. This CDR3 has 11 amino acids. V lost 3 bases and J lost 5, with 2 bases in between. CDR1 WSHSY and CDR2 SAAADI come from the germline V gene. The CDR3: CASSDNNEQFF. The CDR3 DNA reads TGCGCCAGCAGTGATAACAATGAGCAGTTCTTC.

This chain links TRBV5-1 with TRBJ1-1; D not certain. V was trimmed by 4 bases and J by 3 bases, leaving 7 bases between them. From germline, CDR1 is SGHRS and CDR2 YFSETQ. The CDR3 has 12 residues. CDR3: CASSRRDTEAFF. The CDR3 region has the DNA TGCGCCAGCAGCCGTCGAGACACTGAAGCTTTCTTT.

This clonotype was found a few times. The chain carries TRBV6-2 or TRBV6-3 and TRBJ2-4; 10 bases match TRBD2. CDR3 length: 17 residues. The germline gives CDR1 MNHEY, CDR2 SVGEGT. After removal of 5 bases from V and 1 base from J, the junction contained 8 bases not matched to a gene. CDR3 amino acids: CASSKPGLASAKNIQYF. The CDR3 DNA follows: TGTGCCAGCAGTAAGCCGGGACTAGCGTCCGCCAAAAACATTCAGTACTTC.

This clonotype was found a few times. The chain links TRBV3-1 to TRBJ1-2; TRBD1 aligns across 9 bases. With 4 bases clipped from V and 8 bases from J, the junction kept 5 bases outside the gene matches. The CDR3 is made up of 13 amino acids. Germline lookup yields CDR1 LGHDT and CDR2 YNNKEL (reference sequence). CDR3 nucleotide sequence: TGTGCCAGCAGCCCCCGGACAGGGGTAGGCTACACCTTC. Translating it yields CASSPRTGVGYTF.

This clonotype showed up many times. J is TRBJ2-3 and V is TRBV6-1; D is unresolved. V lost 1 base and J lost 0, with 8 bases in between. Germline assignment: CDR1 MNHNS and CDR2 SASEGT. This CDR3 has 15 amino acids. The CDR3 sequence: CASSEGYPSTDTQYF. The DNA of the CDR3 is TGTGCCAGCAGTGAAGGGTATCCTAGCACAGATACGCAGTATTTT.

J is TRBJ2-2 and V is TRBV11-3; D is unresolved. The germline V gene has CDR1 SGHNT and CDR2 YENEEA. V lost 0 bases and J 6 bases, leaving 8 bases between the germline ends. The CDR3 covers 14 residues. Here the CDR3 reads CASSLEGKSGELFF. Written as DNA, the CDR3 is TGTGCCAGCAGCTTAGAGGGAAAATCCGGGGAGCTGTTTTTT.

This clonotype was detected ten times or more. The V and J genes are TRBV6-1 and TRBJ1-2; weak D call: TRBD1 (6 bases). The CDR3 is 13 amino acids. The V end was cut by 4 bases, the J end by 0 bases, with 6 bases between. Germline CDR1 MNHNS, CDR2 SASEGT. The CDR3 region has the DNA TGTGCCAGCAGTGGGACAGCTAACTATGGCTACACCTTC. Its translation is CASSGTANYGYTF.

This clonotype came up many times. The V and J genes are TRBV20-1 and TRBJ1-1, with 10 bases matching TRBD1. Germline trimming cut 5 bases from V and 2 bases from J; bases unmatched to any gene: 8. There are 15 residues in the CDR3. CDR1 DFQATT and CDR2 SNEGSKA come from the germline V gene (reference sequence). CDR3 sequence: CSAAGTGDGNTEAFF. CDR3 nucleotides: TGCAGTGCTGCCGGGACAGGGGACGGAAACACTGAAGCTTTCTTT.

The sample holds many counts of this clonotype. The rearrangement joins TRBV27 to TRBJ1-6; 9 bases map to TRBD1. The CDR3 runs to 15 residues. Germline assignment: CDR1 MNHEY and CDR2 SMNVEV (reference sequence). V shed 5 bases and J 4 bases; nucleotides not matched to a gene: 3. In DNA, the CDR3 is TGTGCCAGCAGTCGACAGGGGGAATATAATTCACCCCTCCACTTT. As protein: CASSRQGEYNSPLHF.

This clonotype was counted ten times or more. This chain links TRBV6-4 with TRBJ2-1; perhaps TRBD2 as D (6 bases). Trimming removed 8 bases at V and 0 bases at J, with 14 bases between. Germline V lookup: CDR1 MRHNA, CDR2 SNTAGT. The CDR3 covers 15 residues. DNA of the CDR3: TGTGCCAGCCCTGACGGACTAAGCTCCTACAATGAGCAGTTCTTC. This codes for CASPDGLSSYNEQFF.

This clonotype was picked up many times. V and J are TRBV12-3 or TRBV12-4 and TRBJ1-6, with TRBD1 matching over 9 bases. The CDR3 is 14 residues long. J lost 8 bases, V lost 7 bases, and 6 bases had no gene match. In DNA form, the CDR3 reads TGTGCCAGCACCAGGACAGGGGCACATTCACCCCTCCACTTT. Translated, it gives CASTRTGAHSPLHF.

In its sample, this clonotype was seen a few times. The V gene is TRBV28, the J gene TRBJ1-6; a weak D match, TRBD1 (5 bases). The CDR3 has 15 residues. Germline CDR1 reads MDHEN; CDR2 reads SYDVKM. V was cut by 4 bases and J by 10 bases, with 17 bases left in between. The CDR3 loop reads CASSSYGRGWSPLHF. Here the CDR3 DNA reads TGTGCCAGCAGTTCCTATGGTAGGGGATGGTCACCCCTCCACTTT.

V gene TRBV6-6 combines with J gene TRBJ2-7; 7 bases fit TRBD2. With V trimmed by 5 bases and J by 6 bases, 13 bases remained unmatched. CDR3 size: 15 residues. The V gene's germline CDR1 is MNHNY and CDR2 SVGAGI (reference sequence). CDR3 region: CASSPLGGTGGEQYF. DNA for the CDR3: TGTGCCAGCAGTCCCCTGGGGGGGACGGGGGGCGAGCAGTACTTC.

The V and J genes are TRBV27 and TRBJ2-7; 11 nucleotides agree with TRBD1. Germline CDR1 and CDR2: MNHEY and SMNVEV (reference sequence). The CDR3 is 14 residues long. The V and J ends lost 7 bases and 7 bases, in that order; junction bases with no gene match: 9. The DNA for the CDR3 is TGTGCCAGCACCGCTGGACAGGGGGCGCGAGAGCAGTACTTC. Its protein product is CASTAGQGAREQYF.

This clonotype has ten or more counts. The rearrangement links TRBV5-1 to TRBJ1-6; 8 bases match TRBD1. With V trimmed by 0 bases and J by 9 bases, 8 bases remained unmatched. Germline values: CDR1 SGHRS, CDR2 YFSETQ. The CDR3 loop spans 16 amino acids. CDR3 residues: CASSLGQGHGVSPLHF. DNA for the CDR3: TGCGCCAGCAGCTTGGGACAGGGGCATGGGGTTTCACCCCTCCACTTT.

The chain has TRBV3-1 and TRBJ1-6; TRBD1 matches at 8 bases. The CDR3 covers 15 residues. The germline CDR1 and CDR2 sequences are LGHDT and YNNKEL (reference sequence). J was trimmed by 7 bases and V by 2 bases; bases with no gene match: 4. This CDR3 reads CASSQSGTGNSPLHF. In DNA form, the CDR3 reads TGTGCCAGCAGCCAATCAGGGACAGGAAATTCACCCCTCCACTTT.

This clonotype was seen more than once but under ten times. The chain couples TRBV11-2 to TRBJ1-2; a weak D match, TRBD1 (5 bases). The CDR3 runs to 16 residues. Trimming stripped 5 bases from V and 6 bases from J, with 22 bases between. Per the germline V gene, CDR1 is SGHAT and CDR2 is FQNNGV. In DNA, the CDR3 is TGTGCCAGCAGCCACCTCCGGGACCCCGGGGACCATGGCTACACCTTC. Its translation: CASSHLRDPGDHGYTF.

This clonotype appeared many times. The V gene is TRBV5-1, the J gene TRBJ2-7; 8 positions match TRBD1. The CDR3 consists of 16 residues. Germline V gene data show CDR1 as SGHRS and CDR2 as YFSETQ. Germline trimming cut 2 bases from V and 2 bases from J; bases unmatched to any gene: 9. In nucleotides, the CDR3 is TGCGCCAGCAGCTTCACTCAACAGGGGGGCACCTACGAGCAGTACTTC. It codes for CASSFTQQGGTYEQYF.

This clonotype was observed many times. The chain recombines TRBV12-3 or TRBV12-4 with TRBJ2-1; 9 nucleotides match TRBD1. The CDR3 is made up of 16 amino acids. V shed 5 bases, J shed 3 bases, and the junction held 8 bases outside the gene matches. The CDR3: CASSGAGQGLYNEQFF. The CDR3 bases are TGTGCCAGCAGTGGAGCGGGACAGGGTCTCTACAATGAGCAGTTCTTC.

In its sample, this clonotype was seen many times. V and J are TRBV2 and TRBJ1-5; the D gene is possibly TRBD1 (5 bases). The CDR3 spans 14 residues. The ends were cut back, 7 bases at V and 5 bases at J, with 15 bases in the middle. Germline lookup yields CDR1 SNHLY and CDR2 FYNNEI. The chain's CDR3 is CASMRRAGDQPQHF. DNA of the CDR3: TGTGCCAGCATGCGCAGGGCCGGGGATCAGCCCCAGCATTTT.